This TCR beta chain is drawn from a study of T cell responses to AZD1222 COVID-19 vaccine. Trimming cost V 3 bases and J 4 bases; bases outside gene matches: 4. The germline V gene encodes CDR1 MDHEN and CDR2 SYDVKM. There are 14 residues in the CDR3. Clones were read by immunoSEQ multiplex PCR, and TCRdb kept only the in-frame ones, dropping some. In the table there are 95,000 to 130,000 clones, roughly 85% of which are singletons. The receptor was isolated from an adult in good health. The sample consisted of peripheral blood, taken on day 0 of MenACWY control vaccination. This chain connects TRBV28 to TRBJ2-7; 9 bases agree with TRBD2. CDR3 loop: CASSLGGGGYEQYF. The DNA for the CDR3 is TGTGCCAGCAGTTTGGGCGGGGGGGGATACGAGCAGTACTTC.